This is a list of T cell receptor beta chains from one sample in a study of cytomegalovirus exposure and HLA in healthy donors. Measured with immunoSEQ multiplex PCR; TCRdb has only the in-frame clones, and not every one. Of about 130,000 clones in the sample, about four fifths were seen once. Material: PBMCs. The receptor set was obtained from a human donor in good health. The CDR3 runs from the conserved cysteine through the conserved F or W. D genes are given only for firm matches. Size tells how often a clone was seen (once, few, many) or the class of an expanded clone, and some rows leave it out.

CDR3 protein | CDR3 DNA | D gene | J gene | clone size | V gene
CASGTSSFPEQYF | TGTGCCAGCGGGACATCCAGTTTTCCAGAGCAGTACTTC | . | TRBJ2-7 | . | TRBV27
CASSLPGVYNEQFF | TGTGCCAGCAGTCTACCGGGTGTATACAATGAGCAGTTCTTC | . | TRBJ2-1 | few | TRBV6-5
CASSAPREEATDTQYF | TGTGCCAGTAGTGCGCCCCGGGAAGAGGCCACTGATACGCAGTATTTT | . | TRBJ2-3 | . | TRBV19
CASSERQGGSEGGYTF | TGTGCCAGCAGCGAACGACAGGGGGGCTCGGAGGGTGGCTACACCTTC | TRBD1 | TRBJ1-2 | . | TRBV9
CASRVLTARYSNQPQHF | TGTGCCAGCAGGGTTTTAACAGCCAGGTATAGCAATCAGCCCCAGCATTTT | . | TRBJ1-5 | . | TRBV6-4
CASSQEREPSTDTQYF | TGTGCCAGCAGCCAAGAGAGGGAGCCGTCCACAGATACGCAGTATTTT | . | TRBJ2-3 | . | TRBV4-2
CASSEAAGSGNTIYF | TGTGCCAGCAGTGAAGCCGCAGGCTCTGGAAACACCATATATTTT | . | TRBJ1-3 | . | TRBV6-1
CASSEPKAGGEKLFF | TGTGCCAGCAGTGAGCCTAAGGCGGGAGGTGAAAAACTGTTTTTT | . | TRBJ1-4 | . | TRBV25-1
CASSQDGSGGTETQYF | TGTGCCAGCAGCCAAGACGGTAGCGGGGGAACAGAGACCCAGTACTTC | TRBD2 | TRBJ2-5 | . | TRBV4-2
CASGPDSNTDTQYF | TGTGCTAGTGGTCCAGACAGTAACACAGATACGCAGTATTTT | . | TRBJ2-3 | . | TRBV12-5
CASSLMDPGYEQFF | TGTGCCAGCAGCTTAATGGACCCGGGGTATGAGCAGTTCTTC | . | TRBJ2-1 | . | TRBV7-3
CASSSDGYTTEAFF | TGTGCCAGCAGTAGTGACGGGTATACCACTGAAGCTTTCTTT | . | TRBJ1-1 | . | TRBV28
CASSLNRPAEADTQYF | TGTGCCAGCAGCTTAAATCGTCCTGCCGAGGCAGATACGCAGTATTTT | . | TRBJ2-3 | . | TRBV7-3
CASSLDRGPYEQYF | TGTGCCAGCAGCTTGGACAGGGGCCCCTACGAGCAGTACTTC | TRBD1 | TRBJ2-7 | . | TRBV5-5
CASSRGGGLTEAFF | TGTGCCAGCAGCCGGGGGGGAGGGCTGACTGAAGCTTTCTTT | . | TRBJ1-1 | few | TRBV7-9
CASSYTDTQYF | TGTGCCAGCAGTTATACAGATACGCAGTATTTT | . | TRBJ2-3 | . | TRBV5-5
CASSELGVYNEQFF | TGTGCCAGCAGTGAACTCGGGGTCTACAATGAGCAGTTCTTC | . | TRBJ2-1 | . | TRBV6-1
CASSGTGGANNEQFF | TGCGCCAGCAGTGGGACGGGGGGGGCCAACAATGAGCAGTTCTTC | TRBD2 | TRBJ2-1 | once | TRBV10-1
CASSYPGQGLTEAFF | TGTGCCAGCAGTTACCCGGGACAGGGCCTCACTGAAGCTTTCTTT | TRBD1 | TRBJ1-1 | . | TRBV6-5
CASSAGILNTGELFF | TGTGCCAGCAGTGCGGGGATTTTAAACACCGGGGAGCTGTTTTTT | . | TRBJ2-2 | . | TRBV2
CASSSDRVTYGYTF | TGTGCCAGCAGCTCCGACAGGGTTACCTATGGCTACACCTTC | TRBD1 | TRBJ1-2 | . | TRBV13
CASSDLDSVYGYTF | TGTGCCAGCAGTGACTTGGACAGCGTCTATGGCTACACCTTC | . | TRBJ1-2 | . | TRBV2
CASSWGSGSAYGYTF | TGTGCCAGCAGCTGGGGCTCGGGCTCAGCCTATGGCTACACCTTC | . | TRBJ1-2 | . | TRBV5-6
CASRRQGPATNEKLFF | TGTGCCAGCAGAAGACAGGGCCCCGCAACTAATGAAAAACTGTTTTTT | TRBD1 | TRBJ1-4 | . | TRBV2
CASSIRGYEQYF | TGTGCCAGCAGCATCAGGGGATACGAGCAGTACTTC | . | TRBJ2-7 | . | TRBV28
CASSHRVHTEAFF | TGTGCCAGCAGTCATCGAGTCCACACTGAAGCTTTCTTT | . | TRBJ1-1 | few | TRBV6-1
CANQWSYGYTF | TGTGCTAACCAGTGGAGCTATGGCTACACCTTC | . | TRBJ1-2 | . | TRBV10-3
CASSLEDRNTEAFF | TGCGCCAGCAGCCTCGAAGACAGGAACACTGAAGCTTTCTTT | . | TRBJ1-1 | . | TRBV4-1
CAWMRDSGGTQYF | TGTGCCTGGATGCGGGACTCCGGAGGGACGCAGTATTTT | . | TRBJ2-3 | . | TRBV11-1
CASSKPPGRDSTEAFF | TGTGCCAGCAGTAAGCCCCCAGGGAGGGACTCCACTGAAGCTTTCTTT | . | TRBJ1-1 | . | TRBV27
CASSGTSGGGTGELFF | TGCGCCAGCAGCGGAACTAGCGGGGGGGGTACCGGGGAGCTGTTTTTT | TRBD2 | TRBJ2-2 | . | TRBV5-1
CASSPRTGNEQFF | TGCGCCAGCAGCCCCCGGACAGGGAATGAGCAGTTCTTC | TRBD1 | TRBJ2-1 | few | TRBV5-1
CASSGGFGGPQHF | TGTGCCAGTAGTGGCGGATTTGGGGGCCCCCAGCATTTT | . | TRBJ1-5 | . | TRBV19
CASRMTGSNYGYTF | TGTGCCAGCAGGATGACAGGTTCTAACTATGGCTACACCTTC | . | TRBJ1-2 | . | TRBV11-2
CASRTTSGVGEQYF | TGCGCCAGCAGAACGACTAGCGGGGTAGGCGAGCAGTACTTC | TRBD2 | TRBJ2-7 | . | TRBV4-1
CASSPGFSGNTIYF | TGTGCCAGCAGTCCAGGGTTCTCTGGAAACACCATATATTTT | . | TRBJ1-3 | . | TRBV28
CASSVFSTLGNEQFF | TGTGCCAGCAGCGTCTTTAGCACCCTGGGCAATGAGCAGTTCTTC | . | TRBJ2-1 | . | TRBV9
CASSLWTRAYNEQFF | TGTGCCAGCAGCCTATGGACTAGAGCCTACAATGAGCAGTTCTTC | TRBD2 | TRBJ2-1 | . | TRBV6-5
CASSNKDTQYF | TGTGCCAGCAGCAATAAAGATACGCAGTATTTT | . | TRBJ2-3 | . | TRBV21-1
CASGDLAGGPGETQYF | TGTGCCAGCGGAGACCTAGCGGGGGGGCCGGGAGAGACCCAGTACTTC | TRBD2 | TRBJ2-5 | . | TRBV27
CASSQPLAGGSSEQYF | TGTGCCAGCAGCCAACCGCTTGCGGGGGGTTCCTCCGAGCAGTACTTC | TRBD2 | TRBJ2-7 | . | TRBV7-9
CATSSSRVSEKLFF | TGTGCCACCAGCAGTTCCAGGGTTAGTGAAAAACTGTTTTTT | . | TRBJ1-4 | . | TRBV15
CASRAYAGSSYNEQFF | TGTGCCAGCAGAGCCTACGCGGGGAGCTCCTACAATGAGCAGTTCTTC | . | TRBJ2-1 | . | TRBV27
CASSGSRGISGNTIYF | TGTGCCAGTAGCGGTTCGAGAGGGATTTCTGGAAACACCATATATTTT | . | TRBJ1-3 | few | TRBV19
CASSGPNYGYTF | TGTGCCAGTTCAGGCCCTAACTATGGCTACACCTTC | . | TRBJ1-2 | . | TRBV5-6
CASSLGPGQGFTDTQYF | TGTGCCAGCAGCTTAGGACCGGGACAGGGGTTCACAGATACGCAGTATTTT | TRBD1 | TRBJ2-3 | . | TRBV13
CASSILLSNQPQHF | TGTGCCAGCAGTATTCTACTGAGCAATCAGCCCCAGCATTTT | . | TRBJ1-5 | . | TRBV5-8
CASSPQPRGDDYGYTF | TGTGCCAGCTCACCACAACCCCGGGGGGATGACTATGGCTACACCTTC | . | TRBJ1-2 | . | TRBV18
CASSGGQGAGPQHF | TGTGCCAGTAGTGGGGGACAGGGCGCGGGGCCCCAGCATTTT | TRBD1 | TRBJ1-5 | . | TRBV19
CASSPGQAGNSPLHF | TGTGCCAGCAGTCCGGGACAGGCGGGAAATTCACCCCTCCACTTT | TRBD1 | TRBJ1-6 | few | TRBV28
CASNLGGTRADTQYF | TGTGCCAGCAACTTGGGGGGGACTCGAGCAGATACGCAGTATTTT | TRBD2 | TRBJ2-3 | . | TRBV7-9
CASSLRGNTEAFF | TGTGCCAGCAGCTTGCGGGGGAACACTGAAGCTTTCTTT | . | TRBJ1-1 | few | TRBV5-6
CASSFGLAGRETQYF | TGTGCCAGCAGCTTCGGACTAGCGGGGCGAGAGACCCAGTACTTC | TRBD2 | TRBJ2-5 | . | TRBV6-5